Given below is one TCR beta chain in context. TCRdb re-called the 5' RACE reads through MiXCR, storing one row per CDR3 protein. The repertoire has some 600,000 distinct CDR3 sequences, about 17% of them found once; the top ten carry roughly 17%. The germline V gene has CDR1 LGHNA and CDR2 YSLEER. This CDR3 is built from 17 residues. Deletions cut 0 bases from V and 5 bases from J, with 17 bases between. The sample belongs to a study of T cells after yellow fever vaccination. The material was PBMCs, obtained 4 to 6 days after the first yellow fever vaccination. J is TRBJ2-4 and V is TRBV4-3, with D possibly being TRBD2 (7 bases). This TCR was recovered from a man between 18 and 29 years old who received the YFV17D yellow fever vaccine. The CDR3 nucleotides are TGCGCCAGCAGCCAAGATTTTGGGGGGGGGCTCGAAAACATTCAGTACTTC. It specifies CASSQDFGGGLENIQYF.